Reported below is one TCR beta chain. No antigen is known for it. Trimming left V 4 bases short and J 5 bases short, with 17 bases between. Germline V gives CDR1 MGHDK, CDR2 SYGVNS. The CDR3 spans 16 residues. The repertoire was sequenced with immunoSEQ multiplex PCR; TCRdb's copy has only in-frame clones and lacks some. The repertoire holds 40,000 to 55,000 clones, with about 92% as singletons. The data were taken from a study of T cell responses to AZD1222 COVID-19 vaccine. General study findings and limits: Reportedly, nearly half the spike-specific TCRs target unmutated variant regions. Dominant CD4 TCR responses targeted spike regions 160-218 and 743-854.

Sequenced here: peripheral blood, sampled 28 days after the second AZD1222 dose. The source is an adult who received the AZD1222 COVID-19 vaccine. The chain links TRBV25-1 to TRBJ2-2, with D perhaps TRBD1 (8 bases). CDR3 in amino acids: CASSGRLQGGTGELFF. The CDR3 coding sequence is TGTGCCAGCAGTGGTCGTTTACAGGGGGGGACCGGGGAGCTGTTTTTT.